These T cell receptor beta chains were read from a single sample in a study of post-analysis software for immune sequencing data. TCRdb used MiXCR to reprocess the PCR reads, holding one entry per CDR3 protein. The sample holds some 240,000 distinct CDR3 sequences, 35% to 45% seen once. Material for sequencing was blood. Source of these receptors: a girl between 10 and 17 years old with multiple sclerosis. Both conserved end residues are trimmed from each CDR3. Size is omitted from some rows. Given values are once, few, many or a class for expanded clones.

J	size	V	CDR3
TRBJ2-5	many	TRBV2	ASSPESETQY
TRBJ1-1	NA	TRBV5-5	ASSLKTPRGTEAF
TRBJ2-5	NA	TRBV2	ASRQEETQY
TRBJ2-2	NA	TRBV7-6	ASSNSWGSGNTGERF
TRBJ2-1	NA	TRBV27	ASRIAGEFNEQF
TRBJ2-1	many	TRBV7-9	ASSPRDLNEQF
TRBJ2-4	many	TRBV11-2	ASSLVASRWAKNIQY
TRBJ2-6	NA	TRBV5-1	ASSLLLGSAGANVLT
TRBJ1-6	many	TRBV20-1	SATDSSYNSPLH
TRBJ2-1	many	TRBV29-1	GAIRQSSYNEQF
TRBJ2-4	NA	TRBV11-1	ASSLGRERNIQY
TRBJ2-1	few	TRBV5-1	ASSLDDSAKINEQF
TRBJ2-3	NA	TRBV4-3	ASSQEGTGTDTQY
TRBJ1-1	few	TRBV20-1	SATRELNTEAF
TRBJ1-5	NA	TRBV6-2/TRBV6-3	ASRQGPLPTQH